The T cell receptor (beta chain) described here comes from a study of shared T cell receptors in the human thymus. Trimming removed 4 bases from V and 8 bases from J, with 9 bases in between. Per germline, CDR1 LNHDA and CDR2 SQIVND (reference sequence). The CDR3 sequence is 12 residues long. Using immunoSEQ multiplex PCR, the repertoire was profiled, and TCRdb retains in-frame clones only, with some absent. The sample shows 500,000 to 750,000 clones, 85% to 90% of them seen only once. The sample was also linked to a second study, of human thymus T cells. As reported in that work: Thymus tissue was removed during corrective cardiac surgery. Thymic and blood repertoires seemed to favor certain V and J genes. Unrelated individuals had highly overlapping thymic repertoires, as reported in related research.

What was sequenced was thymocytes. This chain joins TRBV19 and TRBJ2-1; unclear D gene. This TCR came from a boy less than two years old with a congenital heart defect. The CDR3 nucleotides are TGTGCCAGTAGTACCTCGACATATGAGCAGTTCTTC. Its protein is CASSTSTYEQFF. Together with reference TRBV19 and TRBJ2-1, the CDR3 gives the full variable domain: DGGITQSPKYLFRKEGQNVTLSCEQNLNHDAMYWYRQDPGQGLRLIYYSQIVNDFQKGDIAEGYSVSREKKESFPLTVTSAQKNPTAFYLCASSTSTYEQFFGPGTRLTVL.